This is a list of T cell receptor beta chains from one sample in a study of cytomegalovirus exposure and HLA in healthy donors. Assay used: immunoSEQ multiplex PCR; TCRdb lists only in-frame clones, some missing. Of over 70,000 clones listed, about 80% are singletons. Sequenced: PBMCs. These receptors all come from a male donor in good health and CMV-seronegative. CDR3s include the opening cysteine and the closing phenylalanine or tryptophan. Each record gives: clone size, D gene, CDR3 length, V gene, J gene, CDR3 DNA, CDR3 protein. D genes are given only for firm matches. Size is omitted from some rows. Given values are once, few, many or a class for expanded clones.

clone size: -; D gene: -; CDR3 length: 12; V gene: TRBV6-5; J gene: TRBJ2-3; CDR3 DNA: TGTGCCAGCAGTCAGGGATCAGATACGCAGTATTTT; CDR3 protein: CASSQGSDTQYF
clone size: once; D gene: TRBD1; CDR3 length: 12; V gene: TRBV29-1; J gene: TRBJ1-1; CDR3 DNA: TGCAGTACCGGGACAGGGTACACTGAAGCTTTCTTT; CDR3 protein: CSTGTGYTEAFF
clone size: -; D gene: -; CDR3 length: 16; V gene: TRBV18; J gene: TRBJ1-3; CDR3 DNA: TGTGCCAGCTCACCACCTCAGGTCCTCTCTGGAAACACCATATATTTT; CDR3 protein: CASSPPQVLSGNTIYF
clone size: once; D gene: -; CDR3 length: 13; V gene: TRBV5-1; J gene: TRBJ1-1; CDR3 DNA: TGCGCCAGCATGTCCGGGGGGCCGGGTGAAGCTTTCTTT; CDR3 protein: CASMSGGPGEAFF
clone size: -; D gene: TRBD2; CDR3 length: 16; V gene: TRBV6-5; J gene: TRBJ2-1; CDR3 DNA: TGTGCCAGCAGTTACTCAAACGGACTAGCGGGGTTTGAGCAGTTCTTC; CDR3 protein: CASSYSNGLAGFEQFF
clone size: -; D gene: -; CDR3 length: 15; V gene: TRBV6-5; J gene: TRBJ1-2; CDR3 DNA: TGTGCCAGCTGCATCACGGGAGGAATTAACTATGGCTACACCTTC; CDR3 protein: CASCITGGINYGYTF
clone size: -; D gene: -; CDR3 length: 13; V gene: TRBV2; J gene: TRBJ1-1; CDR3 DNA: TGTGCCAGCAGTGACGAGGTCAACACTGAAGCTTTCTTT; CDR3 protein: CASSDEVNTEAFF
clone size: few; D gene: TRBD1; CDR3 length: 14; V gene: TRBV6-1; J gene: TRBJ1-1; CDR3 DNA: TGTGCCAGCAGGACCGGGACAGGGAGGACTGAAGCTTTCTTT; CDR3 protein: CASRTGTGRTEAFF
clone size: -; D gene: -; CDR3 length: 14; V gene: TRBV18; J gene: TRBJ1-1; CDR3 DNA: TGTGCCAGCTCACCGGGAATCCAGGGGACTGAAGCTTTCTTT; CDR3 protein: CASSPGIQGTEAFF
clone size: once; D gene: -; CDR3 length: 16; V gene: TRBV7-9; J gene: TRBJ2-7; CDR3 DNA: TGTGCCAGCAGCGATTACCAGGGGCCGAGCTCCTACGAGCAGTACTTC; CDR3 protein: CASSDYQGPSSYEQYF
clone size: -; D gene: -; CDR3 length: 14; V gene: TRBV28; J gene: TRBJ2-7; CDR3 DNA: TGTGCCAGCAGTTTAAGACAGGACTCCTACGAGCAGTACTTC; CDR3 protein: CASSLRQDSYEQYF
clone size: -; D gene: -; CDR3 length: 14; V gene: TRBV4-3; J gene: TRBJ2-3; CDR3 DNA: TGCGCCAGCAGCCAAGATTCCTACACAGATACGCAGTATTTT; CDR3 protein: CASSQDSYTDTQYF
clone size: once; D gene: -; CDR3 length: 16; V gene: TRBV10-1; J gene: TRBJ2-1; CDR3 DNA: TGCGCCAGCAGTGAGTCCAGGGCGAGCTCCTACAATGAGCAGTTCTTC; CDR3 protein: CASSESRASSYNEQFF
clone size: -; D gene: -; CDR3 length: 15; V gene: TRBV6-1; J gene: TRBJ2-5; CDR3 DNA: TGTGCCAGCAGTGAACTATGGGGCGTCGAAGAGACCCAGTACTTC; CDR3 protein: CASSELWGVEETQYF
clone size: -; D gene: -; CDR3 length: 12; V gene: TRBV7-9; J gene: TRBJ2-1; CDR3 DNA: TGTGCCAGCAGCTTAGGGGCATGTGAGCAGTTCTTC; CDR3 protein: CASSLGACEQFF
clone size: -; D gene: TRBD2; CDR3 length: 17; V gene: TRBV10-3; J gene: TRBJ2-3; CDR3 DNA: TGTGCCATCGGGGGACTAGCGGGAGACGTTATGACAGATACGCAGTATTTT; CDR3 protein: CAIGGLAGDVMTDTQYF
clone size: -; D gene: -; CDR3 length: 16; V gene: TRBV19; J gene: TRBJ2-2; CDR3 DNA: TGTGCCAGTATGCGGGACAGACCTTCGAACACCGGGGAGCTGTTTTTT; CDR3 protein: CASMRDRPSNTGELFF
clone size: once; D gene: TRBD1; CDR3 length: 14; V gene: TRBV9; J gene: TRBJ2-5; CDR3 DNA: TGTGCCAGCAGCGTACGACAGGGGATGGAGACCCAGTACTTC; CDR3 protein: CASSVRQGMETQYF
clone size: few; D gene: -; CDR3 length: 15; V gene: TRBV7-2; J gene: TRBJ1-3; CDR3 DNA: TGTGCCAGCAGTCCATCGGGAGGGGCTGCAAACACCATATATTTT; CDR3 protein: CASSPSGGAANTIYF
clone size: once; D gene: TRBD1; CDR3 length: 15; V gene: TRBV19; J gene: TRBJ2-7; CDR3 DNA: TGTGCCAGTAGTATCCCAGGGGGCGCGACCTACGAGCAGTACTTC; CDR3 protein: CASSIPGGATYEQYF
clone size: -; D gene: TRBD2; CDR3 length: 13; V gene: TRBV5-4; J gene: TRBJ2-1; CDR3 DNA: TGTGCCGCGCGAGCGGGAGGGAATCATGAGCAGTTCTTC; CDR3 protein: CAARAGGNHEQFF
clone size: -; D gene: TRBD1; CDR3 length: 14; V gene: TRBV4-3; J gene: TRBJ2-7; CDR3 DNA: TGCGCCAGCGGCCCGGGACAGGGGACGAACGAGCAGTACTTC; CDR3 protein: CASGPGQGTNEQYF
clone size: -; D gene: TRBD1; CDR3 length: 16; V gene: TRBV28; J gene: TRBJ2-7; CDR3 DNA: TGTGCCAGCAGTTTTTCCTACAGGGGGCAAACGTACGAGCAGTACTTC; CDR3 protein: CASSFSYRGQTYEQYF
clone size: -; D gene: -; CDR3 length: 14; V gene: TRBV5-1; J gene: TRBJ1-1; CDR3 DNA: TGCGCCAGCAGCCACCGGAGGGCGGGGACTGAAGCTTTCTTT; CDR3 protein: CASSHRRAGTEAFF
clone size: -; D gene: TRBD1; CDR3 length: 16; V gene: TRBV4-1; J gene: TRBJ2-7; CDR3 DNA: TGCGCCAGCAGCCCAAGAACAGGGGGAGCCCCCTACGAGCAGTACTTC; CDR3 protein: CASSPRTGGAPYEQYF
clone size: -; D gene: TRBD1; CDR3 length: 17; V gene: TRBV28; J gene: TRBJ2-6; CDR3 DNA: TGTGCCAGCAGTCCCGGGACAGGGGGATTTGGGGCCAACGTCCTGACTTTC; CDR3 protein: CASSPGTGGFGANVLTF
clone size: few; D gene: TRBD1; CDR3 length: 15; V gene: TRBV2; J gene: TRBJ1-4; CDR3 DNA: TGTGCCAGCAGTGTGGGACAGGCAACTAATGAAAAACTGTTTTTT; CDR3 protein: CASSVGQATNEKLFF
clone size: -; D gene: TRBD1; CDR3 length: 14; V gene: TRBV7-9; J gene: TRBJ1-5; CDR3 DNA: TGTGCCAGCTCACAGGGGGCCCTCAATCAGCCCCAGCATTTT; CDR3 protein: CASSQGALNQPQHF
clone size: -; D gene: TRBD2; CDR3 length: 21; V gene: TRBV28; J gene: TRBJ2-7; CDR3 DNA: TGTGCCAGCATTGGGACTAGCGGGAGGGCCCAGCTTGAAGGGGGGTCCTACGAGCAGTACTTC; CDR3 protein: CASIGTSGRAQLEGGSYEQYF
clone size: -; D gene: TRBD1; CDR3 length: 13; V gene: TRBV6-4; J gene: TRBJ2-2; CDR3 DNA: TGTGCCAGCAGCGACAGGGGGACCGGGGAGCTGTTTTTT; CDR3 protein: CASSDRGTGELFF
clone size: -; D gene: TRBD2; CDR3 length: 16; V gene: TRBV7-9; J gene: TRBJ2-4; CDR3 DNA: TGTGCCAGCAGCCCCCCGGTAGCGGGAGTTATTGACATTCAGTACTTC; CDR3 protein: CASSPPVAGVIDIQYF
clone size: -; D gene: -; CDR3 length: 15; V gene: TRBV4-3; J gene: TRBJ1-4; CDR3 DNA: TGCGCCAGCAGCCAAGAACACAGACCGCTTGCAGAACTGTTTTTT; CDR3 protein: CASSQEHRPLAELFF
clone size: -; D gene: TRBD1; CDR3 length: 17; V gene: TRBV5-6; J gene: TRBJ1-6; CDR3 DNA: TGTGCCAGCAGCTTGGTAGGAAGGGACAGGGTAAATTCACCCCTCCACTTT; CDR3 protein: CASSLVGRDRVNSPLHF
clone size: few; D gene: -; CDR3 length: 14; V gene: TRBV9; J gene: TRBJ2-5; CDR3 DNA: TGTGCCAGCAGCGTCGGGACTCTTCAAGAGACCCAGTACTTC; CDR3 protein: CASSVGTLQETQYF
clone size: -; D gene: TRBD1; CDR3 length: 15; V gene: TRBV4-3; J gene: TRBJ2-7; CDR3 DNA: TGCGCCAGCAGCCAAGGCAGGGACAGGGCCTACGAGCAGTACTTC; CDR3 protein: CASSQGRDRAYEQYF
clone size: -; D gene: -; CDR3 length: 13; V gene: TRBV6-6; J gene: TRBJ1-5; CDR3 DNA: TGTGCCAGCACTTTCAGGGAACTTCAGCCCCAGCATTTT; CDR3 protein: CASTFRELQPQHF
clone size: -; D gene: -; CDR3 length: 15; V gene: TRBV2; J gene: TRBJ2-1; CDR3 DNA: TGTGCCAGCAGCTCAGGGGTTCCCTCCTACAATGAGCAGTTCTTC; CDR3 protein: CASSSGVPSYNEQFF
clone size: -; D gene: -; CDR3 length: 10; V gene: TRBV20-1; J gene: TRBJ2-1; CDR3 DNA: TGCAGTGCTATATACAATGAGCAGTTCTTC; CDR3 protein: CSAIYNEQFF
clone size: -; D gene: -; CDR3 length: 12; V gene: TRBV5-4; J gene: TRBJ2-1; CDR3 DNA: TGCGCCAGCAGCCAAGATTCAGATGAGCAGTTCTTC; CDR3 protein: CASSQDSDEQFF
clone size: -; D gene: -; CDR3 length: 14; V gene: TRBV19; J gene: TRBJ1-5; CDR3 DNA: TGTGCCAGTAGTATGTCCTATAGCAATCAGCCCCAGCATTTT; CDR3 protein: CASSMSYSNQPQHF
clone size: -; D gene: -; CDR3 length: 14; V gene: TRBV7-2; J gene: TRBJ2-7; CDR3 DNA: TGTGCCAGCAGCTTAGAAGCGGGTCCCTACGAGCAGTACTTC; CDR3 protein: CASSLEAGPYEQYF
clone size: -; D gene: TRBD2; CDR3 length: 17; V gene: TRBV7-2; J gene: TRBJ2-1; CDR3 DNA: TGTGCCAGCAGCTCCGGGAGCGGGGGGGCTCGTTACAATGAGCAGTTCTTC; CDR3 protein: CASSSGSGGARYNEQFF
clone size: -; D gene: TRBD1; CDR3 length: 14; V gene: TRBV2; J gene: TRBJ2-2; CDR3 DNA: TGTGCCAGCAGTGTGCGACAGGGGGCCGGGGAGCTGTTTTTT; CDR3 protein: CASSVRQGAGELFF
clone size: few; D gene: -; CDR3 length: 13; V gene: TRBV9; J gene: TRBJ2-2; CDR3 DNA: TGTGCCAGCAGCGTAGGAGGCCCCGGGGAGCTGTTTTTT; CDR3 protein: CASSVGGPGELFF
clone size: -; D gene: TRBD2; CDR3 length: 15; V gene: TRBV9; J gene: TRBJ2-2; CDR3 DNA: TGTGCCAGCAGCGTAGGAGCGGGAGTACCCGGGGAGCTGTTTTTT; CDR3 protein: CASSVGAGVPGELFF
clone size: -; D gene: -; CDR3 length: 15; V gene: TRBV7-8; J gene: TRBJ2-7; CDR3 DNA: TGTGCCAGCAGCTCTCCTCGGCTAGCCACCTACGAGCAGTACTTC; CDR3 protein: CASSSPRLATYEQYF
clone size: -; D gene: -; CDR3 length: 13; V gene: TRBV5-8; J gene: TRBJ2-2; CDR3 DNA: TGTGCCAGCAGCTTAGGGGTGACCGGGGAGCTGTTTTTT; CDR3 protein: CASSLGVTGELFF
clone size: -; D gene: -; CDR3 length: 14; V gene: TRBV5-6; J gene: TRBJ1-1; CDR3 DNA: TGTGCCAGCAGCTTAGGGCAGGGATTAACTGAAGCTTTCTTT; CDR3 protein: CASSLGQGLTEAFF
clone size: -; D gene: TRBD1; CDR3 length: 15; V gene: TRBV5-1; J gene: TRBJ1-1; CDR3 DNA: TGCGCCAGCAGCTTGTCGGGACAGGGGGTCACTGAAGCTTTCTTT; CDR3 protein: CASSLSGQGVTEAFF